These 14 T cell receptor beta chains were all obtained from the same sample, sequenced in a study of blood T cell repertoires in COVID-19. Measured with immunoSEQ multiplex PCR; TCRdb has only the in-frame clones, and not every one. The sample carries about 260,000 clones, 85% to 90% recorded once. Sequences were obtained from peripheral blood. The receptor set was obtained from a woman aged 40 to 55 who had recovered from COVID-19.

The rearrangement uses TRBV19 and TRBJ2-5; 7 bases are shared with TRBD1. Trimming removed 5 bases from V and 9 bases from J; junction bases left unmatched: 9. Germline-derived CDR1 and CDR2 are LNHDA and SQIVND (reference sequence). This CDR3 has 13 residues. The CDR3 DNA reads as TGTGCCAGTAGTCCCCATAAACAGGGGCCCCAGTACTTC. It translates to CASSPHKQGPQYF.

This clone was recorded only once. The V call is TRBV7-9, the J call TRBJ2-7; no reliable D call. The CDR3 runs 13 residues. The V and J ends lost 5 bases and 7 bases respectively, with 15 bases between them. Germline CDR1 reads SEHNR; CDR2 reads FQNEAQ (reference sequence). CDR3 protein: CASSPFRTQEQYF. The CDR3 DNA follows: TGTGCCAGCAGCCCTTTTCGTACCCAGGAGCAGTACTTC.

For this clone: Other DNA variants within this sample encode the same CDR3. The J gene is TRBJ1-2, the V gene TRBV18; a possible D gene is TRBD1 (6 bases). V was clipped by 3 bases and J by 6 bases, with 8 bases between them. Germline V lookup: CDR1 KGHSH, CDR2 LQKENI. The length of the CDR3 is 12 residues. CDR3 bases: TGTGCCAGCTCACCCGCAGGGGATGGCTACACCTTC. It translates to CASSPAGDGYTF. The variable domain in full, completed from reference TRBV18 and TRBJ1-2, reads NAGVMQNPRHLVRRRGQEARLRCSPMKGHSHVYWYRQLPEEGLKFMVYLQKENIIDESGMPKERFSAEFPKEGPSILRIQQVVRGDSAAYFCASSPAGDGYTFGSGTRLTVV.

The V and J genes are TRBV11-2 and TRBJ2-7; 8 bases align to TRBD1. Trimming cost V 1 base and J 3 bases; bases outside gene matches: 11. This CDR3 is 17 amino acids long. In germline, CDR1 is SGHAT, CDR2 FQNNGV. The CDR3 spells CASSLGMRGQEDYEQYF. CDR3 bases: TGTGCCAGCAGCTTAGGGATGAGGGGACAGGAGGACTACGAGCAGTACTTC. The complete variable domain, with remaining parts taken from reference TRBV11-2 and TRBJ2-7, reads EAGVAQSPRYKIIEKRQSVAFWCNPISGHATLYWYQQILGQGPKLLIQFQNNGVVDDSQLPKDRFSAERLKGVDSTLKIQPAKLEDSAVYLCASSLGMRGQEDYEQYFGPGTRLTVT.

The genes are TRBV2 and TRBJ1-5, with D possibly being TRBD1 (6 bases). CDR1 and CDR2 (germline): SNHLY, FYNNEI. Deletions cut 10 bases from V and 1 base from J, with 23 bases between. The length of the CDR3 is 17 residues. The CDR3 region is CATQKDQGIGSNQPQHF. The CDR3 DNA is TGTGCCACCCAAAAAGATCAGGGGATTGGGAGCAATCAGCCCCAGCATTTT.

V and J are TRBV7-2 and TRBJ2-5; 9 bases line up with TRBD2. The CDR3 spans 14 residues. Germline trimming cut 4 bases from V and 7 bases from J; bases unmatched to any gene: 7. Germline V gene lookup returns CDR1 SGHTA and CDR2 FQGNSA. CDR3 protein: CASSSGLAGGTQYF. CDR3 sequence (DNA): TGTGCCAGCAGCTCGGGACTAGCTGGCGGGACCCAGTACTTC.

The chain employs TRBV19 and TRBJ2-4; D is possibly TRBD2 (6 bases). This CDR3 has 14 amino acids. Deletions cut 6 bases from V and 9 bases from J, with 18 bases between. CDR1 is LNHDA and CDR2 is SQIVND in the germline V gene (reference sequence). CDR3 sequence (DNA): TGTGCCAGTAGCGACGTTGGGGGGACGATCATTCAGTACTTC. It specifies CASSDVGGTIIQYF.

The CDR3 nucleotides read TGTGCCAGCAGCTTGGTTGTGGGCGTTCAGTTCTTC. It is translated as CASSLVVGVQFF. The rearrangement links TRBV5-4 to TRBJ2-1, with D hard to call. This CDR3 contains 12 residues. Germline-derived CDR1 and CDR2 are SGHNT and YYREEE (reference sequence). V was shortened by 0 bases and J by 13 bases, with 11 bases between the two germline ends.

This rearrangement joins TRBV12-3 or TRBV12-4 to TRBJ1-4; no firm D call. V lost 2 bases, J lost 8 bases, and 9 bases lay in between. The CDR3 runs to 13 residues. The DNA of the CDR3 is TGTGCCAGCAGTTTAACGGGCGGGGAAAAACTGTTTTTT. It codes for CASSLTGGEKLFF.

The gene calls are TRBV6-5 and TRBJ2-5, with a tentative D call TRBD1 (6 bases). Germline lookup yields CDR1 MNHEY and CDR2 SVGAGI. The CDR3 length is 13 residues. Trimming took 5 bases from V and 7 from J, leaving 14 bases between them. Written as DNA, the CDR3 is TGTGCCAGCAGTAACCGACAGGCCGGGACCCAGTACTTC. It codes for CASSNRQAGTQYF.

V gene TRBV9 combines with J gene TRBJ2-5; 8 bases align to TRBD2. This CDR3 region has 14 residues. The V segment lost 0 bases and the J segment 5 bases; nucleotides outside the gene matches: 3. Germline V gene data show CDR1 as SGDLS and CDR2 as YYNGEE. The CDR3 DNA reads TGTGCCAGCAGCGTAGAGGGACTAGAGGAGACCCAGTACTTC. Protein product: CASSVEGLEETQYF.

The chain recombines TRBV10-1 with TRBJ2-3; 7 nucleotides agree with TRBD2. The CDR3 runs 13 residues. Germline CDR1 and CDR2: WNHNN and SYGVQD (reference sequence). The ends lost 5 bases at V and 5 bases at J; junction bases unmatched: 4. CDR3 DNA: TGCGCCAGCAGTTCGACTAGCCGAGATACGCAGTATTTT. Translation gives CASSSTSRDTQYF.

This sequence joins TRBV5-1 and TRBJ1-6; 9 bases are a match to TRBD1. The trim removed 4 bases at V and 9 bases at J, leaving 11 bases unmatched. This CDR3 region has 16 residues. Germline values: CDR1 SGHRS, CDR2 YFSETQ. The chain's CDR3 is CASSLVVGQGISPLHF. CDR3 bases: TGCGCCAGCAGCCTGGTGGTGGGACAGGGTATTTCACCCCTCCACTTT.

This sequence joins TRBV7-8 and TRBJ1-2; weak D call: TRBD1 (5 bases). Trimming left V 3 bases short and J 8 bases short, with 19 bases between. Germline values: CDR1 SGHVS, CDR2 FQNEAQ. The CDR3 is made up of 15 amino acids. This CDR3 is CASSFRDSTGNGYTF. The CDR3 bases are TGTGCCAGCAGCTTCAGGGACTCAACAGGAAACGGCTACACCTTC. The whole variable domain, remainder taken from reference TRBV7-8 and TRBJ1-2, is GAGVSQSPRYKVAKRGQDVALRCDPISGHVSLFWYQQALGQGPEFLTYFQNEAQLDKSGLPSDRFFAERPEGSVSTLKIQRTQQEDSAVYLCASSFRDSTGNGYTFGSGTRLTVV.